These 8 T cell receptor beta chains originate from one sample sequenced in a study of blood T cell repertoires in COVID-19. Sequenced by immunoSEQ multiplex PCR; TCRdb stores in-frame clones only, minus some. There are about 240,000 clones in the sample; about 80% occur only once, and roughly 1.9% lies in the top ten. The sample taken for sequencing was peripheral blood. These receptors all come from a man under 40 who had recovered from COVID-19.

The genes are TRBV5-8 and TRBJ2-1; TRBD1 aligns across 8 bases. V lost 10 bases to trimming and J lost 7 bases; unmatched junction nucleotides: 7. CDR1 and CDR2 (germline): SGHTS, YDEGEE. The CDR3 runs 12 residues. The CDR3 coding sequence is TGTGCCGGAGGACAGGGTTATAATGAGCAGTTCTTC. As protein: CAGGQGYNEQFF.

The chain uses TRBV19 and TRBJ1-1; D is possibly TRBD1 (5 bases). The CDR3 is 16 amino acids. Germline V gene data show CDR1 as LNHDA and CDR2 as SQIVND (reference sequence). Trimming shortened V by 7 bases and J by 1 base, and 19 bases separated the two germline ends. The CDR3: CASTSLAGPSNTEAFF. The CDR3 nucleotides are TGTGCCAGTACCTCCCTGGCAGGGCCCTCGAACACTGAAGCTTTCTTT.

The chain carries TRBV7-2 and TRBJ2-1; 7 bases agree with TRBD2. After removal of 5 bases from V and 2 bases from J, the junction contained 6 bases not matched to a gene. The CDR3 extends over 15 amino acids. Per the germline V gene, CDR1 is SGHTA and CDR2 is FQGNSA. CDR3 amino acids: CASSPQRGPYNEQFF. CDR3 DNA sequence: TGTGCCAGCAGCCCACAGCGGGGACCCTACAATGAGCAGTTCTTC.

V gene TRBV19 combines with J gene TRBJ2-1; TRBD2 matches at 8 bases. The CDR3 has 16 residues. The germline CDR1 and CDR2 sequences are LNHDA and SQIVND (reference sequence). V gave up 2 bases and J gave up 5 bases; unmatched junction bases: 8. The CDR3 nucleotides are TGTGCCAGTAGTATATTGCCAGCGGGGGCAGACAATGAGCAGTTCTTC. Amino acids: CASSILPAGADNEQFF.

V usage is TRBV5-4 and J usage is TRBJ2-3, with D possibly being TRBD1 (8 bases). This CDR3 is built from 15 residues. Germline loops: CDR1 SGHNT, CDR2 YYREEE (reference sequence). Trimming pared 10 bases from V and 2 bases from J, leaving 20 bases between. Here the CDR3 reads CALAGGGQVTDTQYF. CDR3 sequence (DNA): TGTGCCCTTGCTGGGGGGGGACAGGTCACAGATACGCAGTATTTT.

The chain joins TRBV24-1 to TRBJ2-7, with a possible D match to TRBD2 (5 bases). Germline V gene data show CDR1 as KGHDR and CDR2 as SFDVKD. This CDR3 spans 18 amino acids. The V and J ends lost 4 bases and 2 bases respectively, with 23 bases between them. CDR3 DNA: TGTGCCACCAGTGACAAAAACCCCCCCGGGGAAGCAGCCTACGAGCAGTACTTC. Protein: CATSDKNPPGEAAYEQYF.

This chain connects TRBV3-1 (or the pseudogene TRBV3-2) to TRBJ1-6; 9 nucleotides agree with TRBD1. With 4 bases clipped from V and 10 bases from J, the junction kept 14 bases outside the gene matches. The germline V gene encodes CDR1 LGHDT and CDR2 YNNKEL (reference sequence). CDR3 size: 17 residues. CDR3 bases: TGTGCCAGCAGCCGATTCCCGGACAGGGGATTTTGGTCACCCCTCCACTTT. Protein product: CASSRFPDRGFWSPLHF.

The V gene is TRBV4-1, the J gene TRBJ1-4, with D perhaps TRBD1 (5 bases). V dropped 3 bases and J dropped 7 bases, with 12 bases sitting between them. The CDR3 is made up of 14 amino acids. Germline CDR1 MGHRA, CDR2 YSYEKL. CDR3 nucleotides: TGCGCCAGCAGCCAGCGGGGGGTGAGTGAAAAACTGTTTTTT. It translates to CASSQRGVSEKLFF.